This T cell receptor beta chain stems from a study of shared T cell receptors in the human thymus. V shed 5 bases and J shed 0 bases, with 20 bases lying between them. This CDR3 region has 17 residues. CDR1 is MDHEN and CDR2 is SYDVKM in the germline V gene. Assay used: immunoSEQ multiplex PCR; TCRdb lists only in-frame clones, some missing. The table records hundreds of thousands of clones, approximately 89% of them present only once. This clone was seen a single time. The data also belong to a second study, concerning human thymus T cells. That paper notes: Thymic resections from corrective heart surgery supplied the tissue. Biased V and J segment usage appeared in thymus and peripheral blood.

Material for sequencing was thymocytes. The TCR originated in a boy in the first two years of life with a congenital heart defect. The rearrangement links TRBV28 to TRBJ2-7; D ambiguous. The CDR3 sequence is CASSGPLGGFSSYEQYF. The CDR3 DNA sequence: TGTGCCAGCAGTGGTCCACTCGGCGGCTTTAGCTCCTACGAGCAGTACTTC.